This TCR beta chain was found in a study of CD8 T cells in Susac syndrome. Germline CDR1 KGHDR, CDR2 SFDVKD. V lost 2 bases to trimming and J lost 6 bases, with 15 bases between them. The CDR3 is made up of 15 amino acids. Peripheral blood CD8+ and CD4+ T cells were profiled by TCR beta sequencing. The CD8+ and CD4+ T cells were isolated magnetically using a negative isolation approach, whereas the TEMRA cells were enriched by FACS. Reverse transcription of roughly 0.45 to 1 ug RNA used random hexamers. Multiplex PCR with immunoSEQ amplified the TCR beta CDR3 across 54 Vbeta and 13 Jbeta. TCRdb recomputed calls from the immunoSEQ multiplex PCR reads with MiXCR, one row per CDR3 protein. The table records under 200,000 distinct CDR3 sequences, approximately 96% of them present only once.

The chain carries TRBV24-1 and TRBJ2-5; tentative D call: TRBD2 (7 bases). This TCR derives from a human donor in good health. The sequenced sample consisted of CD4+ T cells from PBMCs. The CDR3 sequence: CATSDSRGAIQTQYF. CDR3 nucleotides: TGTGCCACCAGTGATTCACGGGGGGCAATTCAGACCCAGTACTTC.